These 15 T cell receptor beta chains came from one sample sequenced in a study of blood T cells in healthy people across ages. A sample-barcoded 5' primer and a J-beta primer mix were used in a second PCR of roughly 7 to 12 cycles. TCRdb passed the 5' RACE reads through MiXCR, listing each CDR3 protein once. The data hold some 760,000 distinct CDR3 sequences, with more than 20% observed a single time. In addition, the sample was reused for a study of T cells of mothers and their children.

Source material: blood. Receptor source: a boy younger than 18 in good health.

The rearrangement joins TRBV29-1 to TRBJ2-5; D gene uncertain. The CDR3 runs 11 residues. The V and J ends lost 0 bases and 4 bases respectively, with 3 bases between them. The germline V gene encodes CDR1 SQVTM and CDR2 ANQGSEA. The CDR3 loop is CSVEDAETQYF. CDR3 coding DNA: TGCAGCGTTGAAGACGCAGAGACCCAGTACTTC.

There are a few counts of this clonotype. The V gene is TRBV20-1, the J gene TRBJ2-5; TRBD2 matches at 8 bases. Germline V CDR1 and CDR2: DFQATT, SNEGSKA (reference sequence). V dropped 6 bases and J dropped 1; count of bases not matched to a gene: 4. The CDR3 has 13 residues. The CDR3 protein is CSAERGIQETQYF. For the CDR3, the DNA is TGCAGTGCCGAGCGGGGGATCCAAGAGACCCAGTACTTC.

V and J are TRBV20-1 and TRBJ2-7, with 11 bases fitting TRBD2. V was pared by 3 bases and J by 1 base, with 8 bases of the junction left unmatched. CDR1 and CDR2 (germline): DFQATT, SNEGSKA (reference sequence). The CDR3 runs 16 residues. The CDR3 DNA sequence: TGCAGTGCTAGTCGTACGGGACTAGCGGTTTCCTACGAGCAGTACTTC. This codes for CSASRTGLAVSYEQYF.

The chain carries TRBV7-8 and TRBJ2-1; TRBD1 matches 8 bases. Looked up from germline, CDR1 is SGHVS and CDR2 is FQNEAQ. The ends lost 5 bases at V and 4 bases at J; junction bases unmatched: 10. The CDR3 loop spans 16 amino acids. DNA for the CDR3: TGTGCCAGCAGCCCGGACAGGGTCGGCGGTTACAATGAGCAGTTCTTC. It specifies CASSPDRVGGYNEQFF.

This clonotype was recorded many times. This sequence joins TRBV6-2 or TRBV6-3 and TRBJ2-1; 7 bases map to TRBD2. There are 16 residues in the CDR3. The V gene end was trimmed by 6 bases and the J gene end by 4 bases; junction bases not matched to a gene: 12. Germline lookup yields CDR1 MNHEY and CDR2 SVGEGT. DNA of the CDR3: TGTGCCAGCAGCCGCGTACTTGGCGGGAGATACAATGAGCAGTTCTTC. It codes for CASSRVLGGRYNEQFF.

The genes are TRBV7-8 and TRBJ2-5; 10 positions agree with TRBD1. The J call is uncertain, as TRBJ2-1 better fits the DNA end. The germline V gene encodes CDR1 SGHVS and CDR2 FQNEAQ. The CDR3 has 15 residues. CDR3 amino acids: CASSQGQGIANEQFF. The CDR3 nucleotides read TGTGCCAGCAGCCAGGGACAGGGGATTGCGAATGAGCAGTTCTTC.

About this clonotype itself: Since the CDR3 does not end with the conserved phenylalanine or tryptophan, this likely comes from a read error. The CDR3 loop reads CASIWGGSADTQYL. The CDR3 DNA sequence: TGTGCCAGCATCTGGGGGGGGAGTGCAGATACGCAGTATCTT. The V gene is TRBV12-3 or TRBV12-4, the J gene TRBJ2-3, with 7 bases aligning to TRBD2. Trimming removed 7 bases from V and 4 bases from J; junction bases left unmatched: 8. The CDR3 totals 14 residues.

CDR3 nucleotides: TGCGCCAGCAGCCAAGGGGCGGGAGGGTTTTACGAGCAGTACTTC. It codes for CASSQGAGGFYEQYF. The chain joins TRBV4-1 to TRBJ2-5; 9 bases agree with TRBD2. The DNA end favors TRBJ2-7, so the J call may be wrong. Germline CDR1 reads MGHRA; CDR2 reads YSYEKL. This CDR3 is 15 amino acids long.

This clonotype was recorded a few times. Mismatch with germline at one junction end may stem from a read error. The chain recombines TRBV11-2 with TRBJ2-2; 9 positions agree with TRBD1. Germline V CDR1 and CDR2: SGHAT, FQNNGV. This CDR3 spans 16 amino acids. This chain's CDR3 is CASSLTGGKVTGELFF. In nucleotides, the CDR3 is TGTGCCAGCAGCTTGACAGGGGGAAAGGTCACTGGGGAGCTATTTTTT.

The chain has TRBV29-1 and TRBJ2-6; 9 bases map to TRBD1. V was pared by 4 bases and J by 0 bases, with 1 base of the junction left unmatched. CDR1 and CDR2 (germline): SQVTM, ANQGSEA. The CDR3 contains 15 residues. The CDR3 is CSVGGQGSGANVLTF. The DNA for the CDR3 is TGCAGCGTTGGGGGACAGGGCTCTGGGGCCAACGTCCTGACTTTC.

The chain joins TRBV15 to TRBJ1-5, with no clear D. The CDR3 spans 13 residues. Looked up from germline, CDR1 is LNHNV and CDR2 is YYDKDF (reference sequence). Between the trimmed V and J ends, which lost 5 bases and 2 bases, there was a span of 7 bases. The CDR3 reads CATSSDRNQPQHF. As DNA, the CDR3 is TGTGCCACCAGCTCGGACCGCAATCAGCCCCAGCATTTT.

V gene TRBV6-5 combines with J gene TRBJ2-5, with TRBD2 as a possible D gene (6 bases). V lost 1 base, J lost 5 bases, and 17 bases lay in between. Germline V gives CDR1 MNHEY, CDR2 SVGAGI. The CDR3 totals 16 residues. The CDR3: CASSYYLGEVGETQYF. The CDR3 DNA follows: TGTGCCAGCAGTTACTACCTCGGGGAGGTAGGGGAGACCCAGTACTTC.

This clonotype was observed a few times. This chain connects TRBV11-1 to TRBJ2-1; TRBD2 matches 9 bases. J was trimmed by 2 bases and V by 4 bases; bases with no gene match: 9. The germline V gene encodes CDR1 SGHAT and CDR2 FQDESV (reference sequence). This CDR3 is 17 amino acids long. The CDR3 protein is CASSSEGAGGPYNEQFF. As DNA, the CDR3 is TGTGCCAGCAGCTCAGAGGGCGCGGGAGGGCCCTACAATGAGCAGTTCTTC.

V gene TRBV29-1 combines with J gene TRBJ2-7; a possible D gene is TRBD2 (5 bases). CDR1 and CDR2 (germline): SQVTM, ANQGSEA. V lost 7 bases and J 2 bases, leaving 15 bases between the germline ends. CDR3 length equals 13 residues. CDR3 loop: CSAQVSGAYEQYF. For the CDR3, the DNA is TGCAGCGCCCAAGTGAGCGGAGCCTACGAGCAGTACTTC.

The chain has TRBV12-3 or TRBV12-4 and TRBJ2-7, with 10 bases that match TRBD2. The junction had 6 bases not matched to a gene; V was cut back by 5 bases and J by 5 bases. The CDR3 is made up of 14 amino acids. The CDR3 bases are TGTGCCAGCAGTCCCGGGACTAGCGTCCACGAGCAGTACTTC. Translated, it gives CASSPGTSVHEQYF.